The 19 T cell receptor beta chains in this list originate from one sample, sequenced in a study of blood T cell repertoires in COVID-19. Here immunoSEQ multiplex PCR was the method, and the copy in TCRdb shows in-frame clones only, minus some. The sample has more than 65,000 clones, roughly 84% seen once. The sequenced sample consisted of peripheral blood. The source of these receptors is a man in his thirties or forties with COVID-19, enrolled during active disease.

The genes are TRBV18 and TRBJ1-2, with 7 bases that match TRBD1. Looked up from germline, CDR1 is KGHSH and CDR2 is LQKENI. V gave up 0 bases and J gave up 6 bases; unmatched junction bases: 22. CDR3 size: 20 residues. The CDR3 protein is CASSPPYRGPARSTFNGYTF. The CDR3 coding sequence is TGTGCCAGCTCACCACCCTACAGGGGCCCCGCCCGGTCGACTTTTAATGGCTACACCTTC.

The CDR3 DNA reads TGTGCCAGCAGCATTTCTAGCGGTTCAACCGGGGAGCTGTTTTTT. Residues: CASSISSGSTGELFF. V gene TRBV7-2 combines with J gene TRBJ2-2, with 7 nucleotides matching TRBD2. Trimming removed 5 bases from V and 5 bases from J; junction bases left unmatched: 8. The CDR3 sequence is 15 residues long. Per the germline V gene, CDR1 is SGHTA and CDR2 is FQGNSA.

The chain has TRBV28 and TRBJ2-3; 12 bases agree with TRBD1. The CDR3 extends over 15 amino acids. The V segment lost 4 bases and the J segment 6 bases; nucleotides outside the gene matches: 5. CDR1 MDHEN and CDR2 SYDVKM come from the germline V gene. The CDR3 nucleotides read TGTGCCAGCAGTTCCCGGGACAGGGGGCCCGATACGCAGTATTTT. Its translation: CASSSRDRGPDTQYF.

The rearrangement uses TRBV28 and TRBJ1-1, with 7 bases aligning to TRBD1. The trim removed 2 bases at V and 11 bases at J, leaving 11 bases unmatched. The CDR3 sequence is 14 residues long. Germline lookup yields CDR1 MDHEN and CDR2 SYDVKM. CDR3 in DNA: TGTGCCAGCAGTTTAGGAGACAGGGCCCTTGTGGCTTTCTTT. Residues: CASSLGDRALVAFF.

This clone was detected a few times. The chain carries TRBV6-5 and TRBJ2-2, with 7 bases lining up with TRBD2. Losses at the gene ends were 6 bases for V and 7 bases for J; bases not matched to a gene: 5. CDR1 and CDR2 from the germline V gene are MNHEY and SVGAGI. This CDR3 region has 13 residues. CDR3 coding DNA: TGTGCCAGCAGCCTAGCGGAGAACGGGGAGCTGTTTTTT. Protein product: CASSLAENGELFF.

The chain joins TRBV5-1 to TRBJ2-2; 9 nucleotides line up with TRBD1. Germline V gene sequence: CDR1 SGHRS, CDR2 YFSETQ. The ends lost 4 bases at V and 6 bases at J; junction bases unmatched: 10. The CDR3 contains 16 residues. This CDR3 is CASSTRTGVSAGELFF. CDR3 sequence (DNA): TGCGCCAGCAGCACTAGGACAGGGGTGAGCGCCGGGGAGCTGTTTTTT.

The rearrangement joins TRBV6-5 to TRBJ1-4; D is possibly TRBD1 (5 bases). Trimming took off 4 bases at V and 5 bases at J, with 17 bases between the two ends. Germline loops: CDR1 MNHEY, CDR2 SVGAGI. This CDR3 comprises 16 residues. The chain's CDR3 is CASSWAGPATNEKLFF. Here the CDR3 DNA reads TGTGCCAGCAGTTGGGCAGGGCCCGCTACCAATGAAAAACTGTTTTTT.

This chain uses TRBV14 with TRBJ2-1; 14 bases fit TRBD2. Trimming removed 4 bases from V and 6 bases from J; junction bases left unmatched: 11. The V gene's germline CDR1 is SGHDN and CDR2 FVKESK. CDR3 length: 18 amino acids. The CDR3 DNA sequence: TGTGCCAGCAGCCCCTTGGGACTAGCGGGAGTACGGTTCAATGAGCAGTTCTTC. Translated: CASSPLGLAGVRFNEQFF.

This clone was found once. This chain links TRBV7-8 with TRBJ2-2; D ambiguous. CDR3 length equals 14 residues. Germline CDR1 and CDR2: SGHVS and FQNEAQ. The V end was cut by 3 bases, the J end by 8 bases, with 13 bases between. This CDR3 is CASSFAGTRGELFF. CDR3 sequence (DNA): TGTGCCAGCAGCTTCGCAGGAACTCGGGGGGAGCTGTTTTTT.

The chain's CDR3 is CASSLPLAGGGGYTF. In DNA, the CDR3 is TGTGCCAGCAGCTTGCCCCTGGCAGGCGGGGGTGGCTACACCTTC. The gene calls are TRBV5-6 and TRBJ1-2; a weak D match, TRBD1 (5 bases). This CDR3 comprises 15 residues. CDR1 and CDR2 (germline): SGHDT, YYEEEE. Between the trimmed V and J ends, which lost 1 base and 7 bases, there was a span of 17 bases.

This sequence joins TRBV10-2 and TRBJ2-5, with D possibly TRBD2 on 5 matching bases. Germline V gives CDR1 WSHSY, CDR2 SAAADI. The CDR3 sequence is 14 residues long. V was pared by 11 bases and J by 0 bases, with 16 bases between. This CDR3 is CASSRGSYQETQYF. For the CDR3, the DNA is TGCGCCTCGAGCAGAGGGTCGTACCAAGAGACCCAGTACTTC.

V is TRBV5-8 and J is TRBJ2-1; 9 nucleotides align to TRBD2. Germline V CDR1 and CDR2: SGHTS, YDEGEE. CDR3 length: 14 amino acids. The J segment lost 9 bases and the V segment lost 3 bases, leaving 7 bases of the junction unmatched. The CDR3 is CASSSRAGGPEQFF. Here the CDR3 DNA reads TGTGCCAGCAGCTCTAGAGCGGGAGGTCCTGAGCAGTTCTTC.

The genes are TRBV9 and TRBJ2-7, with D possibly being TRBD2 (5 bases). Between the trimmed V and J ends, which lost 3 bases and 8 bases, there was a span of 15 bases. Looked up from germline, CDR1 is SGDLS and CDR2 is YYNGEE. This CDR3 is built from 13 residues. DNA of the CDR3: TGTGCCAGCAGCGAGAGTCAACGCGGGCAGCAGTACTTC. Amino acids: CASSESQRGQQYF.

This clone turned up a few times. CDR3 in DNA: TGTGCCAGCAGGCAGACTAGCGGAGCAGACGAGCAGTACTTC. Its protein is CASRQTSGADEQYF. V usage is TRBV6-5 and J usage is TRBJ2-7, with 9 bases identical to TRBD2. Germline lookup yields CDR1 MNHEY and CDR2 SVGAGI. The CDR3 totals 14 residues. J gave up 5 bases and V 6 bases, and 8 bases lay outside the gene matches.

As regards this clone: The junction and the germline gene differ at one end; a read error may be behind it. This chain uses TRBV7-7 with TRBJ2-5; D gene uncertain. CDR1 SSHAT and CDR2 FNYEAQ come from the germline V gene (reference sequence). The CDR3 is 14 amino acids. CDR3 DNA sequence: TGTGCTAGCAGCTTAGACTGGGCCAAAGAGACCCAGTACTTC. Translating it yields CASSLDWAKETQYF. The whole variable domain, filled in from reference TRBV7-7 and TRBJ2-5, reads GAGVSQSPRYKVTKRGQDVTLRCDPISSHATLYWYQQALGQGPEFLTYFNYEAQPDKSGLPSDRFSAERPEGSISTLTIQRTEQRDSAMYRCASSLDWAKETQYFGPGTRLLVL.

The chain joins TRBV18 to TRBJ2-7; 8 positions agree with TRBD1. Germline CDR1 and CDR2: KGHSH and LQKENI. After removal of 3 bases from V and 3 bases from J, the junction contained 4 bases not matched to a gene. The CDR3 covers 14 residues. CDR3: CASSPGTGDYEQYF. The CDR3 DNA reads TGTGCCAGCTCACCCGGGACAGGAGACTACGAGCAGTACTTC. The full variable domain, rest sourced from reference TRBV18 and TRBJ2-7, is NAGVMQNPRHLVRRRGQEARLRCSPMKGHSHVYWYRQLPEEGLKFMVYLQKENIIDESGMPKERFSAEFPKEGPSILRIQQVVRGDSAAYFCASSPGTGDYEQYFGPGTRLTVT.

J is TRBJ2-1 and V is TRBV6-2 or TRBV6-3; 9 bases map to TRBD2. With V trimmed by 0 bases and J by 3 bases, 12 bases remained unmatched. This CDR3 region has 19 residues. Germline values: CDR1 MNHEY, CDR2 SVGEGT. CDR3 region: CASSYSRGLAGAFYNEQFF. The CDR3 DNA sequence: TGTGCCAGCAGTTACTCGAGGGGCTTAGCGGGAGCCTTCTACAATGAGCAGTTCTTC.

The chain has TRBV27 and TRBJ2-7; 10 nucleotides align to TRBD2. The CDR3 consists of 14 residues. Looked up from germline, CDR1 is MNHEY and CDR2 is SMNVEV (reference sequence). After removal of 6 bases from V and 5 bases from J, the junction contained 7 bases not matched to a gene. The CDR3 loop reads CASSLLAGVHEQYF. CDR3 coding DNA: TGTGCCAGCAGCCTCCTAGCGGGAGTCCACGAGCAGTACTTC.

In its sample, this clone was seen once. V is TRBV11-2 and J is TRBJ2-7, with unresolved D. The CDR3 is 12 amino acids. Germline V gene lookup returns CDR1 SGHAT and CDR2 FQNNGV. V dropped 4 bases and J dropped 0 bases, with 4 bases sitting between them. The CDR3 reads CASSSSSYEQYF. The CDR3 region has the DNA TGTGCCAGCAGCTCCAGCTCCTACGAGCAGTACTTC.